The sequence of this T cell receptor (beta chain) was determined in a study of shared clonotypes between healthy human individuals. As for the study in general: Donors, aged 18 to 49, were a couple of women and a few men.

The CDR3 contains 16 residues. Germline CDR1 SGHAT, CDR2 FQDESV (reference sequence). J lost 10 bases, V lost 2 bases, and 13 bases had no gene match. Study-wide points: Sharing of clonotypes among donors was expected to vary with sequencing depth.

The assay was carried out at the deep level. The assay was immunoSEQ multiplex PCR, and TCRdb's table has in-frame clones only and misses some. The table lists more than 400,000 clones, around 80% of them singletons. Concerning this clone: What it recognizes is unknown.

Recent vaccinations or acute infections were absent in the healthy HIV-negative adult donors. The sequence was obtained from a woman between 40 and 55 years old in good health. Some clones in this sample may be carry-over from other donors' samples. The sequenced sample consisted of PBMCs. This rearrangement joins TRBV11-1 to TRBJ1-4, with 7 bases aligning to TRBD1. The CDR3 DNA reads TGTGCCAGCAGCTTAAATACAGGGGCGAGAGGTGGAAAACTGTTTTTT. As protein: CASSLNTGARGGKLFF.